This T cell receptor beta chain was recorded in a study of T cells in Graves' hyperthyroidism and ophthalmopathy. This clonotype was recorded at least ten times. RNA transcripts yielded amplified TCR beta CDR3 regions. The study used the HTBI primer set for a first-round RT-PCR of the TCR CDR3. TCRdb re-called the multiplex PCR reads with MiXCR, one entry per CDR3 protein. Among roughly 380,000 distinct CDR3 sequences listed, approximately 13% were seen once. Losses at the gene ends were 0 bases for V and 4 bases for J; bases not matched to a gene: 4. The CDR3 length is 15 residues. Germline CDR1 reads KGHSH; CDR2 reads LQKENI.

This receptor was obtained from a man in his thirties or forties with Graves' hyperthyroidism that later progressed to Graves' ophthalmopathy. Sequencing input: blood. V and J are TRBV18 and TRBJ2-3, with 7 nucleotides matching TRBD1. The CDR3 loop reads CASSPPGTAPDTQYF. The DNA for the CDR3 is TGTGCCAGCTCACCACCCGGGACAGCTCCAGATACGCAGTATTTT.